This T cell receptor (beta chain) was recorded in a study of cytomegalovirus exposure and HLA in healthy donors. Regarding the study as a whole: High specificity and sensitivity for cytomegalovirus status were reported for the classifier.

This PCR relied on a set of 60 Vbeta primers and 13 Jbeta primers. Repertoires were generated with immunoSEQ multiplex PCR, while TCRdb's copy carries only in-frame clones and drops some. The sample lists about 190,000 clones; 80% to 90% were seen once. Concerning this clone: The target antigen is unknown.

The ends lost 4 bases at V and 1 base at J; junction bases unmatched: 6. The CDR3 sequence is 15 residues long. Germline CDR1 LNHDA, CDR2 SQIVND (reference sequence). This receptor was identified in a male donor in good health and CMV-seronegative. The gene calls are TRBV19 and TRBJ1-1; 7 bases line up with TRBD1. The material sequenced was PBMCs. CDR3: CASSKTGTANTEAFF. In nucleotides, the CDR3 is TGTGCCAGTAGTAAAACCGGGACAGCGAACACTGAAGCTTTCTTT.